This T cell receptor (beta chain) emerged from a study of PD-L1 blockade in urothelial cancer. Study context: Of prior chemotherapy regimens, patients had received between 0 and 3. Across blood samples, T cells had a median count of 141,255.

TCRdb's table, derived via immunoSEQ multiplex PCR, lists solely in-frame clones and lacks some. This sample has about 44,000 clones, with 91% found just once. Specified time point: peripheral blood 6 weeks after treatment start. From germline, CDR1 is SGHRS and CDR2 YFSETQ. Trimming removed 1 base from V and 4 bases from J, with 8 bases in between. This CDR3 has 13 residues. The TCR originated in a man aged 65 to 79 with urothelial cancer. Sequenced material: PBMCs, taken around atezolizumab (anti-PD-L1) treatment. The V gene is TRBV5-1, the J gene TRBJ2-5; the D is unclear. The CDR3: CASSLSGPETQYF. CDR3 in DNA: TGCGCCAGCAGCTTGTCAGGTCCAGAGACCCAGTACTTC.